Below, one T cell receptor (beta chain) is given with its context. The data were obtained in a study of radiation and T cells in renal cell carcinoma. Time point reported: blood 4 weeks post-SBRT, at nephrectomy. Regarding treatment: 15 Gy SBRT to primary tumor, nephrectomy 4 weeks later. The junction had 5 bases not matched to a gene; V was cut back by 2 bases and J by 6 bases. The CDR3 has 15 amino acids. Germline loops: CDR1 WNHNN, CDR2 SYGVQD (reference sequence). Libraries were prepared by immunoSEQ multiplex PCR; TCRdb keeps only in-frame clonotypes and omits some of them. The profile shows some 150,000 clones, 80% to 90% of them singletons.

This chain joins TRBV10-1 and TRBJ2-1; 9 bases match TRBD1. This specimen consisted of blood, obtained from a patient whose treatment included radiotherapy and nephrectomy. This TCR was sampled from a woman in her forties or fifties with renal cell carcinoma. CDR3 sequence reads: CASSEGQGNRNEQFF. The CDR3 DNA sequence: TGCGCCAGCAGTGAGGGACAGGGGAATCGCAATGAGCAGTTCTTC.